This TCR beta chain was sequenced in a study of identical twins. Study-level points and caveats: Insertions were fewer in abundant cord blood beta clonotypes, whereas memory repertoires showed none of this pattern. Twins shared out-of-frame alpha sequences with excess low generation probability. Analyses of zero insertions could be partly confounded by invariant MAIT and iNKT cells.

V lost 5 bases to trimming and J lost 4 bases; unmatched junction nucleotides: 4. The CDR3 is 15 residues long. Germline loops: CDR1 SGHVS, CDR2 FQNEAQ. Each cDNA held unique molecular identifiers, and template switching gave it a universal primer site. Via MiXCR, TCRdb re-called the 5' RACE reads, giving one row per CDR3 protein. The data contain around 200,000 distinct CDR3 sequences, approximately 9% of them singletons. Points on this clonotype: What it recognizes is unknown.

The sequencing sample was made of memory (CD45RO+) T cells sorted from blood. V gene TRBV7-8 combines with J gene TRBJ2-3; 12 positions match TRBD2. This sequence was found in a woman aged 18-29 years in good health. The CDR3 spells CASSPSGGVPDTQYF. DNA of the CDR3: TGTGCCAGCAGCCCTAGCGGGGGGGTACCAGATACGCAGTATTTT.